This T cell receptor beta chain derives from a study of T cell repertoires in cytomegalovirus infection. On the study more broadly: Evidence of both CMV infection and a matching HLA type came from public TCR beta signatures.

Findings and caveats of the study: CMV-specific TCR beta clonotypes restricted by HLA-C were the ones dominating the ex vivo response. Summed public TCR beta family frequency identified CMV carriers bearing the relevant HLA.

TCRdb fed the reads into MiXCR, producing one record per CDR3 protein. The top ten hold approximately 33% of the sample, which has over 100,000 distinct CDR3 sequences, roughly a tenth seen once. V lost 2 bases, J lost 2 bases, and 8 bases lay in between. In germline, CDR1 is MNHEY, CDR2 SMNVEV (reference sequence). The CDR3 sequence is 14 residues long. Comments on this clonotype: No antigen is known for it.

This chain uses TRBV27 with TRBJ2-3; weak D call: TRBD1 (6 bases). This clonotype originated in a human donor in good health (CMV status not recorded). Some clones in this sample may be carry-over from other donors' samples. Specimen: PBMCs, sequenced either directly or after in vitro stimulation (not recorded which). The CDR3 DNA sequence: TGTGCCAGCAGTTTAGGACAGTACACAGATACGCAGTATTTT. Protein product: CASSLGQYTDTQYF.